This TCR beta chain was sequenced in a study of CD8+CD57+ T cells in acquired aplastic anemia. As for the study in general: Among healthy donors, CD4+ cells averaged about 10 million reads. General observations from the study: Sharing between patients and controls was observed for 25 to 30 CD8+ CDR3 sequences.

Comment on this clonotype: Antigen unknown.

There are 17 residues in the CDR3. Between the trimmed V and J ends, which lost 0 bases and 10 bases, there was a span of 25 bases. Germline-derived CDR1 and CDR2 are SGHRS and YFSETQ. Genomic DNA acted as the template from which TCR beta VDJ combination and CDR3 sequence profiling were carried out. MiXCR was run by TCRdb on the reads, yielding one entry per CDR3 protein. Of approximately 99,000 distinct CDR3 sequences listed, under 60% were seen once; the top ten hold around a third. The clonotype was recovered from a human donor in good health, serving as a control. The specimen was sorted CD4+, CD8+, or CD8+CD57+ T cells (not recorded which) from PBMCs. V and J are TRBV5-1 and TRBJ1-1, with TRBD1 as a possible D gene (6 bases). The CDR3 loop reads CASSLEGGFEAYRGAFF. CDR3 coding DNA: TGCGCCAGCAGCTTGGAGGGGGGCTTTGAAGCTTATCGGGGAGCTTTCTTT.